Below, 8 T cell receptor beta chains from the same sample are listed, as sequenced in a study of blood T cell repertoires in COVID-19. The assay was immunoSEQ multiplex PCR, and TCRdb's table has in-frame clones only and misses some. The data show 240,000 or so clones, with 86% seen just once and more than 2% held by the top ten. The sequenced sample was PBMCs or T cells enriched from blood (not recorded which). The receptors derive from a woman aged 45 to 65 who had recovered from COVID-19.

This clone was found once. The chain couples TRBV19 to TRBJ1-1; TRBD1 aligns across 10 bases. The junction had 19 bases not matched to a gene; V was cut back by 3 bases and J by 0 bases. In germline, CDR1 is LNHDA, CDR2 SQIVND (reference sequence). This CDR3 spans 21 amino acids. The CDR3 sequence: CASSIKDGTGESYDLNTEAFF. The CDR3, as DNA: TGTGCCAGTAGTATCAAGGACGGGACAGGGGAAAGCTACGACTTGAACACTGAAGCTTTCTTT. The full variable domain, in which reference TRBV19 and TRBJ1-1 provide the parts outside the CDR3, is DGGITQSPKYLFRKEGQNVTLSCEQNLNHDAMYWYRQDPGQGLRLIYYSQIVNDFQKGDIAEGYSVSREKKESFPLTVTSAQKNPTAFYLCASSIKDGTGESYDLNTEAFFGQGTRLTVV.

The CDR3 is CASSQAFMPQHF. The CDR3 nucleotides read TGTGCCAGCAGCCAGGCATTCATGCCCCAGCATTTT. V usage is TRBV3-1 (or the pseudogene TRBV3-2) and J usage is TRBJ1-5; no definite D call. The germline V gene has CDR1 LGHDT and CDR2 YNNKEL (reference sequence). The V end lost 3 bases, the J end lost 9 bases, and 9 bases lay between the germline ends. The CDR3 consists of 12 residues.

As for this clone: One junction end disagrees with the germline gene, perhaps due to a read error. The chain uses TRBV27 and TRBJ2-7; no clear D gene. The germline V gene has CDR1 MNHEY and CDR2 SMNVEV (reference sequence). This CDR3 is 13 amino acids long. This CDR3 is CASWRTQSSEQYF. CDR3 sequence (DNA): TGTGCCAGTTGGAGAACCCAGTCCTCCGAGCAGTACTTC.

The chain joins TRBV18 to TRBJ1-2, with 7 positions matching TRBD1. Trimming cost V 2 bases and J 2 bases; bases outside gene matches: 5. CDR1 is KGHSH and CDR2 is LQKENI in the germline V gene. The CDR3 spans 15 residues. The chain's CDR3 is CASSPGGQMNYGYTF. CDR3 nucleotides: TGTGCCAGCTCACCAGGGGGACAGATGAACTATGGCTACACCTTC.

This clone was seen a handful of times. V and J are TRBV7-9 and TRBJ2-7; 12 nucleotides line up with TRBD2. Germline V gives CDR1 SEHNR, CDR2 FQNEAQ (reference sequence). Unmatched junction bases numbered 10, after V lost 5 bases and J lost 5 bases. CDR3 size: 16 residues. The CDR3 DNA follows: TGTGCCAGCAGCCCGAGACTAGCGGGGGATCATGACGAGCAGTACTTC. This sequence encodes CASSPRLAGDHDEQYF. The variable domain in full, completed from reference TRBV7-9 and TRBJ2-7, reads DTGVSQNPRHKITKRGQNVTFRCDPISEHNRLYWYRQTLGQGPEFLTYFQNEAQLEKSRLLSDRFSAERPKGSFSTLEIQRTEQGDSAMYLCASSPRLAGDHDEQYFGPGTRLTVT.

The J gene is TRBJ2-7, the V gene TRBV7-2, with 7 bases lining up with TRBD2. The germline gives CDR1 SGHTA, CDR2 FQGNSA. CDR3 length: 14 amino acids. V gave up 8 bases and J gave up 0 bases; unmatched junction bases: 7. The CDR3 spells CASRAGGSSYEQYF. Here the CDR3 DNA reads TGTGCCAGCCGGGCCGGCGGGAGCTCCTACGAGCAGTACTTC.

J is TRBJ1-1 and V is TRBV30; D is unclear. The germline CDR1 and CDR2 sequences are GTSNPN and SVGIG (reference sequence). This CDR3 has 13 amino acids. Trimming stripped 0 bases from V and 7 bases from J, with 12 bases between. CDR3 coding DNA: TGTGCCTGGAGTGTACATCTCGTTAATGAAGCTTTCTTT. Translating it yields CAWSVHLVNEAFF. The full variable domain, rest sourced from reference TRBV30 and TRBJ1-1, is SQTIHQWPATLVQPVGSPLSLECTVEGTSNPNLYWYRQAAGRGLQLLFYSVGIGQISSEVPQNLSASRPQDRQFILSSKKLLLSDSGFYLCAWSVHLVNEAFFGQGTRLTVV.

The rearrangement uses TRBV19 and TRBJ2-5; 8 bases align to TRBD1. Germline assignment: CDR1 LNHDA and CDR2 SQIVND (reference sequence). V gave up 4 bases and J gave up 4 bases; unmatched junction bases: 5. This CDR3 spans 14 amino acids. CDR3 in DNA: TGTGCCAGTAGTACCCAGGGGGCTCTAGAGACCCAGTACTTC. It codes for CASSTQGALETQYF.